The 14 T cell receptor beta chains below were found in one sample sequenced in a study of cytomegalovirus exposure and HLA in healthy donors. The PCR employed 60 Vbeta primers together with 13 Jbeta primers. Assay: immunoSEQ multiplex PCR; the TCRdb copy retains only in-frame clones and omits some. The sample shows some 200,000 clones, around four fifths of them seen only once. The sequencing sample was made of PBMCs. The receptors stem from a woman between 40 and 50 years old in good health and CMV-seronegative.

The rearrangement joins TRBV5-1 to TRBJ2-5; TRBD1 matches at 8 bases. V dropped 2 bases and J dropped 2; count of bases not matched to a gene: 5. The length of the CDR3 is 15 residues. Germline CDR1 is SGHRS and CDR2 is YFSETQ. CDR3 residues: CASSFWGQEQETQYF. The CDR3 DNA follows: TGCGCCAGCAGCTTCTGGGGACAGGAACAAGAGACCCAGTACTTC.

The genes are TRBV5-8 and TRBJ1-4; D may be TRBD1 (6 bases). This CDR3 contains 12 residues. Looked up from germline, CDR1 is SGHTS and CDR2 is YDEGEE. Trimming stripped 2 bases from V and 8 bases from J, with 7 bases between. The CDR3 DNA sequence: TGTGCCAGCAGCTTTGACAGGGAAAAACTGTTTTTT. Translating gives CASSFDREKLFF.

This clone has just a few counts. The V gene is TRBV15, the J gene TRBJ2-7, with 7 bases fitting TRBD1. This CDR3 comprises 14 residues. The V segment lost 0 bases and the J segment 7 bases; nucleotides outside the gene matches: 6. CDR1 and CDR2 from the germline V gene are LNHNV and YYDKDF (reference sequence). The CDR3 bases are TGTGCCACCAGCAGAGAAACAGGGGTAGGAGAGCAGTACTTC. It is translated as CATSRETGVGEQYF.

V and J are TRBV6-5 and TRBJ2-7; TRBD1 matches at 10 bases. The length of the CDR3 is 14 residues. Germline-derived CDR1 and CDR2 are MNHEY and SVGAGI. V gave up 2 bases and J gave up 4 bases; unmatched junction bases: 2. CDR3 bases: TGTGCCAGCAGTTACCGGGACAGGGGTTACGAGCAGTACTTC. It encodes CASSYRDRGYEQYF.

This clone appeared a few times. The chain employs TRBV7-3 and TRBJ1-1; D not resolved. Germline lookup yields CDR1 SGHTA and CDR2 FQGTGA. This CDR3 has 13 residues. V lost 3 bases and J 3 bases, leaving 8 bases between the germline ends. CDR3 amino acids: CASSFRRDTEAFF. The CDR3 DNA reads as TGTGCCAGCAGCTTTCGGAGGGACACTGAAGCTTTCTTT.

The chain is built from TRBV9 and TRBJ2-3; no definite D call. The CDR3 has 14 amino acids. CDR1 and CDR2 (germline): SGDLS, YYNGEE. Trimming left V 4 bases short and J 2 bases short, with 11 bases between. Written as DNA, the CDR3 is TGTGCCAGCAGCCGCATGGGCGACACAGATACGCAGTATTTT. It codes for CASSRMGDTDTQYF.

The V call is TRBV9, the J call TRBJ1-2; 11 nucleotides agree with TRBD1. CDR3 length equals 15 residues. The V segment lost 3 bases and the J segment 4 bases; nucleotides outside the gene matches: 5. The germline CDR1 and CDR2 sequences are SGDLS and YYNGEE. The CDR3 DNA is TGTGCCAGCAGCGCGGACAGGGGGCTTCTCTATGGCTACACCTTC. This translates into CASSADRGLLYGYTF.

V usage is TRBV11-1 and J usage is TRBJ2-7; TRBD1 might be the D (5 bases). Per the germline V gene, CDR1 is SGHAT and CDR2 is FQDESV (reference sequence). The germline V and J ends were trimmed by 5 bases and 2 bases, with 7 bases remaining between them. The CDR3 is 12 residues long. The CDR3 nucleotides read TGTGCCAGCAGCAGGGGCCCCTACGAGCAGTACTTC. Its translation: CASSRGPYEQYF. Together with reference TRBV11-1 and TRBJ2-7, the CDR3 gives the full variable domain: EAEVAQSPRYKITEKSQAVAFWCDPISGHATLYWYRQILGQGPELLVQFQDESVVDDSQLPKDRFSAERLKGVDSTLKIQPAELGDSAMYLCASSRGPYEQYFGPGTRLTVT.

The rearrangement uses TRBV2 and TRBJ2-7, with a weak D call TRBD1 (6 bases). The CDR3 sequence is 13 residues long. Germline V gene lookup returns CDR1 SNHLY and CDR2 FYNNEI. Between the trimmed V and J ends, which lost 5 bases and 6 bases, there was a span of 14 bases. Here the CDR3 DNA reads TGTGCCAGCAGTACCGTACAGGGCGCCGAGCAGTACTTC. It translates to CASSTVQGAEQYF.

V and J are TRBV7-8 and TRBJ2-7, with a possible D match to TRBD1 (6 bases). V lost 4 bases and J 2 bases, leaving 15 bases between the germline ends. Looked up from germline, CDR1 is SGHVS and CDR2 is FQNEAQ. The length of the CDR3 is 15 residues. CDR3 in DNA: TGTGCCAGCAGCTGGACACAGGGTAAGGCCTACGAGCAGTACTTC. Translation: CASSWTQGKAYEQYF.

The chain has TRBV9 and TRBJ2-1, with D possibly being TRBD2 (6 bases). The CDR3 extends over 16 amino acids. In germline, CDR1 is SGDLS, CDR2 YYNGEE. Trimming removed 4 bases from V and 5 bases from J, with 19 bases in between. CDR3 amino acids: CASSPQLVTGDNEQFF. The DNA for the CDR3 is TGTGCCAGCAGCCCCCAACTGGTGACGGGGGACAATGAGCAGTTCTTC.

In its sample, this clone was seen once. Sequence at one end of the junction differs from germline and may be a read error. The J gene is TRBJ1-2, the V gene TRBV4-2; 10 positions match TRBD1. Germline CDR1 is LGHNA and CDR2 is YNFKEQ. The CDR3 loop spans 15 amino acids. In DNA, the CDR3 is TGTGCCAGCAGCCAAGAGACAGGGGGCAAATCGGGCTACCCCTTC. This sequence encodes CASSQETGGKSGYPF.

In this sample, this clone turned up a few times. The chain employs TRBV19 and TRBJ1-1; D remains unclear. The V gene's germline CDR1 is LNHDA and CDR2 SQIVND (reference sequence). V dropped 5 bases and J dropped 0 bases, with 7 bases sitting between them. The CDR3 runs 13 residues. The CDR3 DNA follows: TGTGCCAGTAGTCAACAGATGAACACTGAAGCTTTCTTT. Its translation is CASSQQMNTEAFF.

In this sample, this clone turned up a few times. This chain links TRBV7-9 with TRBJ2-1; 9 positions match TRBD2. The CDR3 totals 14 residues. Per the germline V gene, CDR1 is SEHNR and CDR2 is FQNEAQ (reference sequence). With 7 bases clipped from V and 5 bases from J, the junction kept 6 bases outside the gene matches. This CDR3 is CASNRGLANNEQFF. The DNA for the CDR3 is TGTGCCAGCAACAGGGGACTAGCCAACAATGAGCAGTTCTTC.